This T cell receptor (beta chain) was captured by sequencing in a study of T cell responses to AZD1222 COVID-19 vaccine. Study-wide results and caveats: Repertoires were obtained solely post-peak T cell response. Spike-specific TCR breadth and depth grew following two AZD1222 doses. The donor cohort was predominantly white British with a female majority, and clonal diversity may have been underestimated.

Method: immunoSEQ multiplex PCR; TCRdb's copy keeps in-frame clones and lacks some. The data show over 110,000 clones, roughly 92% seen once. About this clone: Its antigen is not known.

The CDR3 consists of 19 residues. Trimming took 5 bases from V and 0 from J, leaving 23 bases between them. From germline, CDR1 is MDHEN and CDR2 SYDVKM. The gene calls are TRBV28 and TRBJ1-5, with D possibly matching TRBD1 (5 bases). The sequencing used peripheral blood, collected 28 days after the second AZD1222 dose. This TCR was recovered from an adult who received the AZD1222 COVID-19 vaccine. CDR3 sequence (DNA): TGTGCCAGCAGTACACTACGGGGACCCTCCTCAATTAGCAATCAGCCCCAGCATTTT. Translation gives CASSTLRGPSSISNQPQHF.